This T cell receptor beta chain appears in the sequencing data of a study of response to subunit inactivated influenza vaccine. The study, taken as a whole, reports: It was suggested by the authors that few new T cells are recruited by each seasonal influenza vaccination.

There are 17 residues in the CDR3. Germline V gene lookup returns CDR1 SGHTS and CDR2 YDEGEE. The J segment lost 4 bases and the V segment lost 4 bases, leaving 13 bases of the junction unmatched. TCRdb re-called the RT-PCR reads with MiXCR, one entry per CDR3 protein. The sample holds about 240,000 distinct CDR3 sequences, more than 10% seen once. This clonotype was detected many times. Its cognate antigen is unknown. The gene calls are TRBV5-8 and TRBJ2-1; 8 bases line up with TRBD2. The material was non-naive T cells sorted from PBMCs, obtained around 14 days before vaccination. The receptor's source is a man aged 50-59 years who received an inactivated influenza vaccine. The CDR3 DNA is TGTGCCAGCAGCCGCAGAATAGCGGGAACGCGGTACAATGAGCAGTTCTTC. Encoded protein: CASSRRIAGTRYNEQFF.